The 9 T cell receptor beta chains below come from one sample, sequenced in a study of siplizumab effects on memory and regulatory T cells. Sequencing was performed with immunoSEQ multiplex PCR; in TCRdb, only in-frame clones are kept and a portion is missing. The table records about 56,000 clones, 95% to 98% of them present only once. The sequencing sample was made of naive CD8+ T cells sorted from blood. The receptor set was obtained from a human donor in good health.

To note about this clone: The sample carries other DNA sequences with the same CDR3. The chain's CDR3 is CASSPRQGGNQPQHF. Written as DNA, the CDR3 is TGCGCCAGCAGCCCCCGACAGGGGGGGAATCAGCCCCAGCATTTT. This sequence joins TRBV4-1 and TRBJ1-5, with TRBD1 identical over 9 bases. The CDR3 has 15 amino acids. CDR1 and CDR2 from the germline V gene are MGHRA and YSYEKL. V dropped 4 bases and J dropped 4; count of bases not matched to a gene: 5.

In regard to this clone: One end of the junction does not line up with germline, which may come from a read error. This chain uses TRBV6-4 with TRBJ2-2; D is ambiguous. Looked up from germline, CDR1 is MRHNA and CDR2 is SNTAGT. The length of the CDR3 is 14 residues. Here the CDR3 reads CASRDFPNTGELFF. DNA for the CDR3: TGTGCCAGCAGAGACTTTCCTAACACCGGGGAGCTGTTTTTT.

This clone was counted once. Here the CDR3 DNA reads TGTGCCAGCAGCTTGGCCGTGGATGGAAACACCATATATTTT. This gives the protein CASSLAVDGNTIYF. The J gene is TRBJ1-3, the V gene TRBV5-4; D is ambiguous. The V gene lost 0 bases and the J gene lost 3 bases, with 7 bases spanning the gap. The CDR3 is 14 residues long. Germline CDR1 and CDR2: SGHNT and YYREEE (reference sequence).

The chain recombines TRBV7-8 with TRBJ2-7; 8 nucleotides line up with TRBD1. Germline V gene data show CDR1 as SGHVS and CDR2 as FQNEAQ. The CDR3 sequence is 16 residues long. The V gene end was trimmed by 1 base and the J gene end by 1 base; junction bases not matched to a gene: 6. CDR3 DNA sequence: TGTGCCAGCAGCTTAGGACCGAGACAGGGGTCCTACGAGCAGTACTTC. Its translation is CASSLGPRQGSYEQYF.

This sequence joins TRBV4-1 and TRBJ2-1; weak D call: TRBD2 (5 bases). The CDR3 loop spans 16 amino acids. Germline V gene lookup returns CDR1 MGHRA and CDR2 YSYEKL. V was pared by 1 base and J by 0 bases, with 10 bases between. CDR3: CASSQGVGSSYNEQFF. The DNA of the CDR3 is TGCGCCAGCAGCCAAGGGGTAGGGAGCTCCTACAATGAGCAGTTCTTC.

The V call is TRBV4-3, the J call TRBJ2-2; perhaps TRBD1 as D (6 bases). CDR1 LGHNA and CDR2 YSLEER come from the germline V gene. The V end was cut by 0 bases, the J end by 5 bases, with 13 bases between. This CDR3 has 16 amino acids. The CDR3 nucleotides read TGCGCCAGCAGCCAAGAGGTCGGGACAAAGACCGGGGAGCTGTTTTTT. Its translation is CASSQEVGTKTGELFF.

V is TRBV9 and J is TRBJ2-1; D possibly corresponds to TRBD2 (5 bases). Trimming removed 4 bases at V and 8 bases at J, with 7 bases between. The CDR3 extends over 11 amino acids. Germline assignment: CDR1 SGDLS and CDR2 YYNGEE. The CDR3 DNA follows: TGTGCCAGCAGCTCTAGCCATGAGCAGTTCTTC. Its translation is CASSSSHEQFF.

This chain links TRBV9 with TRBJ2-3; unclear D gene. Germline V CDR1 and CDR2: SGDLS, YYNGEE. The CDR3 spans 14 residues. V was pared by 3 bases and J by 2 bases, with 10 bases between. The CDR3 sequence: CASSEEVATDTQYF. For the CDR3, the DNA is TGTGCCAGCAGCGAAGAGGTTGCCACAGATACGCAGTATTTT.

This chain connects TRBV5-6 to TRBJ2-3; the D is unclear. This CDR3 comprises 16 residues. Germline CDR1 reads SGHDT; CDR2 reads YYEEEE. V lost 4 bases and J 3 bases, leaving 18 bases between the germline ends. DNA of the CDR3: TGTGCCAGCAGCCATTTAGACGCCCATTTGACAGATACGCAGTATTTT. It yields the protein CASSHLDAHLTDTQYF.